This TCR beta chain was retrieved from a study of blood T cell repertoires in COVID-19. Across the whole study: COVID-19 samples collected from the United States, Italy and Spain covered acute and convalescent phases.

In the original processing: Estimation of nucleated cell counts relied on the amplification of reference gene primers. Using immunoSEQ multiplex PCR, the repertoire was profiled, and TCRdb retains in-frame clones only, with some absent. The V and J calls and clone size were taken over from that table, and D and trimming were inferred from the DNA. The sample has tens of thousands of clones, less than 85% seen once. With V trimmed by 0 bases and J by 0 bases, 7 bases remained unmatched. This CDR3 region has 19 residues. Germline CDR1 is SGDLS and CDR2 is YYNGEE. Sequencing used peripheral blood. The clonotype comes from a woman in her 70s with acute or convalescent COVID-19. The chain employs TRBV9 and TRBJ2-6; TRBD2 matches at 9 bases. The CDR3 here is CASSVEGLADLSGANVLTF. In DNA form, the CDR3 reads TGTGCCAGCAGCGTAGAGGGACTAGCCGACCTCTCTGGGGCCAACGTCCTGACTTTC. Using reference TRBV9 and TRBJ2-6 for the parts outside the CDR3, the full variable domain is DSGVTQTPKHLITATGQRVTLRCSPRSGDLSVYWYQQSLDQGLQFLIQYYNGEERAKGNILERFSAQQFPDLHSELNLSSLELGDSALYFCASSVEGLADLSGANVLTFGAGSRLTVL.